Presented here are 32 T cell receptor beta chains from one specimen sequenced in a study of CD8 T cells in Susac syndrome. cDNA came from about 0.5 to 1 ug RNA primed by random hexamers. A single record per CDR3 protein comes from TCRdb applying MiXCR to the immunoSEQ multiplex PCR reads. The sample contains roughly 160,000 distinct CDR3 sequences, around 96% of which appear only once. Sequencing input: CD4+ T cells from PBMCs. These receptors were obtained from a human donor with Susac syndrome.

V and J are TRBV7-6 and TRBJ2-7, with 8 bases that match TRBD1. The CDR3 is 14 residues long. The V and J ends lost 2 bases and 5 bases, in that order; junction bases with no gene match: 5. CDR1 SGHVS and CDR2 FNYEAQ come from the germline V gene. CDR3 protein: CASSLQGAQDEQYF. The CDR3 region has the DNA TGTGCCAGCAGCTTACAGGGGGCGCAAGACGAGCAGTACTTC.

The chain uses TRBV27 and TRBJ1-5; D unresolved. Germline V lookup: CDR1 MNHEY, CDR2 SMNVEV (reference sequence). The CDR3 has 15 residues. V lost 3 bases to trimming and J lost 1 base, with 10 bases between them. The CDR3 bases are TGTGCCAGCAGTTTGGGGAGGCTGAGCAATCAGCCCCAGCATTTT. This encodes CASSLGRLSNQPQHF.

The chain recombines TRBV18 with TRBJ2-5, with D possibly TRBD1 on 6 matching bases. This CDR3 has 15 residues. Germline V gene lookup returns CDR1 KGHSH and CDR2 LQKENI. V shed 3 bases and J shed 5 bases, with 16 bases lying between them. The DNA of the CDR3 is TGTGCCAGCTCACCCCGGGACACCCCCGGGGAGACCCAGTACTTC. This sequence encodes CASSPRDTPGETQYF.

The table lists this clonotype with a few counts. The J gene is TRBJ2-7, the V gene TRBV6-1, with D perhaps given as TRBD1 or TRBD2 (5 bases each). V was shortened by 6 bases and J by 2 bases, with 14 bases between the two germline ends. The CDR3 has 14 residues. The V gene's germline CDR1 is MNHNS and CDR2 SASEGT. The CDR3 region is CASSREGGPYEQYV. DNA of the CDR3: TGTGCCAGCAGCAGGGAAGGAGGCCCCTACGAGCAGTACGTC.

The rearrangement uses TRBV7-9 and TRBJ2-5; D assignment may be TRBD1 or TRBD2 (5 bases each). V lost 4 bases and J 3 bases, leaving 12 bases between the germline ends. Germline V gene sequence: CDR1 SEHNR, CDR2 FQNEAQ (reference sequence). The CDR3 runs to 14 residues. CDR3 protein: CASSYRMGEETQYF. CDR3 bases: TGTGCCAGCAGCTACAGGATGGGGGAAGAGACCCAGTACTTC.

This chain uses TRBV29-1 with TRBJ2-7, with 9 bases fitting TRBD1. There are 17 residues in the CDR3. Germline-derived CDR1 and CDR2 are SQVTM and ANQGSEA. The trim removed 4 bases at V and 5 bases at J, leaving 18 bases unmatched. The CDR3 DNA reads as TGCAGCGTTGTATCCCTGGGGACAGGGAGAAATCTAGACGAGCAGTACTTC. This sequence encodes CSVVSLGTGRNLDEQYF.

The chain uses TRBV20-1 and TRBJ2-1; 10 bases are a match to TRBD1. CDR1 is DFQATT and CDR2 is SNEGSKA in the germline V gene (reference sequence). This CDR3 region has 15 residues. The V gene end was trimmed by 4 bases and the J gene end by 5 bases; junction bases not matched to a gene: 8. DNA of the CDR3: TGCAGTGCTAAACGGGACAGGGGAGGGGACAATGAGCAGTTCTTC. Encoded protein: CSAKRDRGGDNEQFF.

This chain uses TRBV20-1 with TRBJ1-5; perhaps TRBD1 as D (6 bases). The CDR3 is 14 residues long. Germline V lookup: CDR1 DFQATT, CDR2 SNEGSKA (reference sequence). The germline V and J ends were trimmed by 6 bases and 6 bases, with 18 bases remaining between them. CDR3 residues: CSAGLGGGGQPQHF. As DNA, the CDR3 is TGCAGTGCCGGGCTCGGGGGCGGGGGTCAGCCCCAGCATTTT.

The rearrangement joins TRBV9 to TRBJ2-4, with D unclear. Deletions cut 4 bases from V and 0 bases from J, with 14 bases between. Germline V lookup: CDR1 SGDLS, CDR2 YYNGEE. The CDR3 runs to 16 residues. For the CDR3, the DNA is TGTGCCAGCAGCCCCTACGACCGGGTAGCCAAAAACATTCAGTACTTC. Protein product: CASSPYDRVAKNIQYF.

This chain connects TRBV11-1 to TRBJ1-1, with no clear D. Germline loops: CDR1 SGHAT, CDR2 FQDESV (reference sequence). The V gene lost 3 bases and the J gene lost 7 bases, with 15 bases spanning the gap. This CDR3 contains 14 residues. The CDR3 region is CASSLVHKVGEAFF. CDR3 nucleotides: TGTGCCAGCAGCTTGGTTCATAAGGTCGGTGAAGCTTTCTTT.

The rearrangement uses TRBV13 and TRBJ2-7, with TRBD2 matching 10 bases. The CDR3 has 17 residues. Germline V gene sequence: CDR1 PRHDT, CDR2 FYEKMQ (reference sequence). V trimming: 3 bases; J trimming: 5 bases; junction bases outside the gene matches: 13. CDR3 in DNA: TGTGCCAGCAGCTTGCGGGGGGGAGCGGGAGGGCCCGACGAGCAGTACTTC. Its protein product is CASSLRGGAGGPDEQYF.

V and J are TRBV5-1 and TRBJ1-2; 10 nucleotides align to TRBD1. The germline V gene has CDR1 SGHRS and CDR2 YFSETQ. Trimming took 3 bases from V and 8 from J; bases not matched to a gene: 7. The CDR3 length is 14 residues. CDR3 coding DNA: TGCGCCAGCAGCTCGGGGACAGGGGAACGCGGCTACACCTTC. Translation: CASSSGTGERGYTF.

The rearrangement links TRBV9 to TRBJ2-2; possibly TRBD2 for D (6 bases). Germline lookup yields CDR1 SGDLS and CDR2 YYNGEE. CDR3 length: 17 amino acids. The V gene lost 0 bases and the J gene lost 5 bases, with 17 bases spanning the gap. The CDR3 DNA is TGTGCCAGCAGCGTAGTCACTAGCCCCCTTATGACCGGGGAGCTGTTTTTT. Protein sequence: CASSVVTSPLMTGELFF.

This clonotype was seen once. The chain is built from TRBV12-3 or TRBV12-4 and TRBJ2-1; 8 bases align to TRBD1. The CDR3 sequence is 15 residues long. The V and J ends lost 3 bases and 8 bases, in that order; junction bases with no gene match: 9. The CDR3 region is CASSFRDRLRDEQFF. The CDR3 nucleotides are TGTGCCAGCAGTTTCCGGGACAGGCTACGGGATGAGCAGTTCTTC.

The chain combines TRBV20-1 with TRBJ1-1; no clear D gene. CDR3 length: 11 residues. Germline V gene data show CDR1 as DFQATT and CDR2 as SNEGSKA (reference sequence). Deletions cut 7 bases from V and 6 bases from J, with 12 bases between. CDR3 loop: CSVMGVAEAFF. Here the CDR3 DNA reads TGCAGTGTGATGGGAGTCGCTGAAGCTTTCTTT.

V usage is TRBV6-2 or TRBV6-3 and J usage is TRBJ2-3; 7 nucleotides match TRBD2. CDR1 is MNHEY, CDR2 SVGEGT, per germline. CDR3 length equals 15 residues. J lost 2 bases, V lost 6 bases, and 8 bases had no gene match. The DNA of the CDR3 is TGTGCCAGCAGCACCCCAGCGGGGAACACAGATACGCAGTATTTT. Its translation is CASSTPAGNTDTQYF.

The chain recombines TRBV3-1 with TRBJ2-7, with a possible D match to TRBD2 (7 bases). CDR1 is LGHDT, CDR2 YNNKEL, per germline (reference sequence). Trimming took 4 bases from V and 5 from J, leaving 15 bases between them. This CDR3 is built from 14 residues. This CDR3 is CASSPNRAGDEQYF. The DNA of the CDR3 is TGTGCCAGCAGCCCTAACAGGGCGGGGGACGAGCAGTACTTC.

The V gene is TRBV3-1, the J gene TRBJ2-5; D is possibly TRBD1 or TRBD2 (6 bases each). CDR3 length equals 19 residues. Germline CDR1 and CDR2: LGHDT and YNNKEL (reference sequence). Trimming cost V 2 bases and J 2 bases, with 24 bases left between them. The CDR3 is CASSQSRVGGQALQETQYF. The DNA for the CDR3 is TGTGCCAGCAGCCAAAGTAGAGTAGGGGGGCAGGCTCTTCAAGAGACCCAGTACTTC.

This chain links TRBV20-1 with TRBJ1-1, with D possibly being TRBD1 (5 bases). This CDR3 spans 13 amino acids. CDR1 DFQATT and CDR2 SNEGSKA come from the germline V gene (reference sequence). Deletions cut 3 bases from V and 4 bases from J, with 12 bases between. The CDR3 loop is CSASSEGFTEAFF. Here the CDR3 DNA reads TGCAGTGCTAGTTCAGAGGGGTTCACTGAAGCTTTCTTT.

V is TRBV7-9 and J is TRBJ1-3; the D is unclear. Germline CDR1 and CDR2: SEHNR and FQNEAQ (reference sequence). This CDR3 region has 16 residues. Deletions cut 5 bases from V and 0 bases from J, with 14 bases between. This CDR3 reads CASSPLGGYSGNTIYF. The CDR3 DNA reads TGTGCCAGCAGCCCCCTCGGAGGTTACTCTGGAAACACCATATATTTT. Full variable domain (outside the CDR3, taken from reference TRBV7-9 and TRBJ1-3): DTGVSQNPRHKITKRGQNVTFRCDPISEHNRLYWYRQTLGQGPEFLTYFQNEAQLEKSRLLSDRFSAERPKGSFSTLEIQRTEQGDSAMYLCASSPLGGYSGNTIYFGEGSWLTVV.

The V and J genes are TRBV28 and TRBJ2-2; D ambiguous. The germline gives CDR1 MDHEN, CDR2 SYDVKM. This CDR3 is built from 12 residues. The V end lost 5 bases, the J end lost 6 bases, and 7 bases lay between the germline ends. CDR3 sequence: CASSLPPGELFF. Here the CDR3 DNA reads TGTGCCAGCAGTCTCCCCCCCGGGGAGCTGTTTTTT.

This sequence joins TRBV9 and TRBJ2-3; D remains ambiguous. Germline V gives CDR1 SGDLS, CDR2 YYNGEE. Trimming took off 1 base at V and 2 bases at J, with 8 bases between the two ends. The CDR3 is 14 residues long. CDR3 sequence: CASSVNPNTDTQYF. CDR3 DNA: TGTGCCAGCAGCGTAAACCCGAACACAGATACGCAGTATTTT.

The V gene is TRBV28, the J gene TRBJ2-7; 7 positions match TRBD1. With 6 bases clipped from V and 2 bases from J, the junction kept 4 bases outside the gene matches. Looked up from germline, CDR1 is MDHEN and CDR2 is SYDVKM. The length of the CDR3 is 13 residues. The DNA of the CDR3 is TGTGCCAGCAGGAACACAGGGGCCTACGAGCAGTACGTC. Translated: CASRNTGAYEQYV.

The CDR3 nucleotides read TGCAGCGTTGCCTACCCTTTTGGCAACCCTGAAGCTTTCTTT. Amino acid sequence: CSVAYPFGNPEAFF. This chain connects TRBV29-1 to TRBJ1-1; no clear D gene. Germline V gene sequence: CDR1 SQVTM, CDR2 ANQGSEA. The CDR3 loop spans 14 amino acids. Trimming shortened V by 4 bases and J by 6 bases, and 18 bases separated the two germline ends.

The chain couples TRBV7-2 to TRBJ2-1; D remains ambiguous. Between the trimmed V and J ends, which lost 1 base and 6 bases, there was a span of 10 bases. Germline CDR1 reads SGHTA; CDR2 reads FQGNSA. The CDR3 has 14 amino acids. For the CDR3, the DNA is TGTGCCAGCAGCTTAGATTCGACACCCAATGAGCAGTTCTTC. Amino acid sequence: CASSLDSTPNEQFF.

Only one count was recorded for this clonotype. The chain combines TRBV9 with TRBJ1-3, with 9 nucleotides matching TRBD1. CDR3 size: 16 residues. The V and J ends lost 4 bases and 4 bases, in that order; junction bases with no gene match: 9. Per the germline V gene, CDR1 is SGDLS and CDR2 is YYNGEE. CDR3 in amino acids: CASSPPGQGFGNTIYF. CDR3 sequence (DNA): TGTGCCAGCAGCCCCCCGGGACAGGGCTTCGGAAACACCATATATTTT.

This clonotype has only one observation. The CDR3 loop reads CASSLTSSSYNEQFF. Written as DNA, the CDR3 is TGTGCCAGCAGCTTAACGTCCAGCTCCTACAATGAGCAGTTCTTC. V gene TRBV13 combines with J gene TRBJ2-1, with D uncertain. Germline V gene data show CDR1 as PRHDT and CDR2 as FYEKMQ (reference sequence). The CDR3 extends over 15 amino acids. V shed 2 bases and J shed 0 bases, with 8 bases lying between them. Based on the CDR3 plus reference TRBV13 and TRBJ2-1, the full variable domain is AAGVIQSPRHLIKEKRETATLKCYPIPRHDTVYWYQQGPGQDPQFLISFYEKMQSDKGSIPDRFSAQQFSDYHSELNMSSLELGDSALYFCASSLTSSSYNEQFFGPGTRLTVL.

This clonotype has only one observation. The chain has TRBV14 and TRBJ1-6; TRBD1 matches at 7 bases. The CDR3 has 14 residues. Germline values: CDR1 SGHDN, CDR2 FVKESK. J was trimmed by 7 bases and V by 4 bases; bases with no gene match: 4. CDR3 residues: CASSLQGRNSPLHF. The CDR3 DNA reads TGTGCCAGCAGCCTACAGGGGCGAAATTCACCCCTCCACTTT. Full variable domain (missing parts from reference TRBV14 and TRBJ1-6): EAGVTQFPSHSVIEKGQTVTLRCDPISGHDNLYWYRRVMGKEIKFLLHFVKESKQDESGMPNNRFLAERTGGTYSTLKVQPAELEDSGVYFCASSLQGRNSPLHFGNGTRLTVT.

This chain connects TRBV30 to TRBJ2-7, with D uncertain. The CDR3 is made up of 13 amino acids. CDR1 and CDR2 (germline): GTSNPN, SVGIG (reference sequence). Trimming stripped 0 bases from V and 1 base from J, with 7 bases between. The CDR3 spells CAWSVGYSYEQYF. Here the CDR3 DNA reads TGTGCCTGGAGTGTGGGGTATTCCTACGAGCAGTACTTC.

The J gene is TRBJ2-1, the V gene TRBV15, with D possibly being TRBD1 (5 bases). This CDR3 has 15 residues. Per the germline V gene, CDR1 is LNHNV and CDR2 is YYDKDF (reference sequence). The germline V and J ends were trimmed by 0 bases and 5 bases, with 11 bases remaining between them. The CDR3 nucleotides read TGTGCCACCAGCAGAGATCTTAGGACAAACAATGAGCAGTTCTTC. Translating gives CATSRDLRTNNEQFF.

The rearrangement links TRBV12-3 or TRBV12-4 to TRBJ2-3; D is undetermined. This CDR3 contains 11 residues. The V end lost 3 bases, the J end lost 10 bases, and 8 bases lay between the germline ends. CDR3 sequence: CASSFRFAQYF. The CDR3 DNA is TGTGCCAGCAGTTTCAGGTTTGCGCAGTATTTT.

This clonotype came up once. The V and J genes are TRBV30 and TRBJ2-1, with 15 bases matching TRBD2. The CDR3 spans 14 residues. Germline lookup yields CDR1 GTSNPN and CDR2 SVGIG (reference sequence). V lost 3 bases, J lost 7 bases, and 1 base stayed unmatched. The CDR3 reads CAWRGTSGRNEQFF. The CDR3 nucleotides read TGTGCCTGGAGAGGGACTAGCGGGAGGAATGAGCAGTTCTTC.